A selection of T cell receptor beta chains follows, all from one sample in a study of shared clonotypes between healthy human individuals. Method: immunoSEQ multiplex PCR; TCRdb's copy keeps in-frame clones and lacks some. Of over a million clones in the sample, approximately 80% are singletons; the top ten hold 0.5% to 0.6%. Sequenced input: memory CD4+ T cells from PBMCs. These receptors all stem from a man younger than 35 in good health. Some clones in this sample may be carry-over from other donors' samples. Both conserved end residues are part of each CDR3. Fields, in order: clone size, V gene, J gene, D gene, CDR3 DNA, CDR3 protein. The D gene is left open where the match is weak. The listing skips clone size in some rows; elsewhere it reads once, few, many or a size class.

>few|TRBV5-1|TRBJ1-1|.
TGCGCCAGCAGCTTGGGGGCAAGCTACACTGAAGCTTTCTTT
CASSLGASYTEAFF
>.|TRBV27|TRBJ2-3|.
TGTGCCAGCAGTGCCACAGGGGATACGCAGTATTTT
CASSATGDTQYF
>.|TRBV18|TRBJ2-7|.
TGTGCCAGCTCACCGGCACAGCTCTACGAGCAGTACTTC
CASSPAQLYEQYF
>.|TRBV5-6|TRBJ2-1|TRBD2
TGTGCCAGCAGCCGCCGGGGGACTAGCGGGACAAGGCCGTTCTTC
CASSRRGTSGTRPFF
>.|TRBV27|TRBJ2-3|.
TGTGCCAGCACTAACTTCCCTCAGTGGAGCGGAAGCACAGATACGCAGTATTTT
CASTNFPQWSGSTDTQYF
>.|TRBV19|TRBJ1-3|.
TGTGCCACCCCCAACGGAGTTGGAAACACCATATATTTT
CATPNGVGNTIYF
>.|TRBV9|TRBJ1-1|.
TGTGCCAGCAGCCTCGGAGGGGGTAGCACTGAAGCTTTCTTT
CASSLGGGSTEAFF
>.|TRBV18|TRBJ2-4|.
TGTGCCAGCTCACCACGGGATACGCACATTCAGTACTTC
CASSPRDTHIQYF
>.|TRBV4-2|TRBJ1-5|.
TGTGCCAGCAGCCAAGAGCAGGGCAATCAGCCCCAGCATTTT
CASSQEQGNQPQHF
>.|TRBV5-1|TRBJ2-3|.
TGCGCCAGCAGCTTGGGGGCCGCAATAACAGATACGCAGTATTTT
CASSLGAAITDTQYF
>.|TRBV10-2|TRBJ2-5|TRBD2
TGCGCCAGCAGTGAGTCGAGTCTAGCGGGAGGAGAGACCCAGTACTTC
CASSESSLAGGETQYF
>few|TRBV7-6|TRBJ1-1|.
TGTGCCAGCAGCTTAGGGGGGAGGTACGGCACTGAAGCTTTCTTT
CASSLGGRYGTEAFF
>once|TRBV18|TRBJ1-5|TRBD1
TGTGCCAGCTCACCCGGACAGGGGGAAAATCAGCCCCAGCATTTT
CASSPGQGENQPQHF
>.|TRBV25-1|TRBJ1-6|.
TGTGCCAGCAGGGGGGTTGATAATTCACCCCTCCACTTT
CASRGVDNSPLHF
>.|TRBV2|TRBJ1-5|TRBD1
TGTGCCAGCAGCCTGACAGGGACCAATCAGCCCCAGCATTTT
CASSLTGTNQPQHF
>.|TRBV28|TRBJ2-7|.
TGTGCCAGCAGTTTTAGGGGTTCCTCCTACGAGCAGTACTTC
CASSFRGSSYEQYF
>.|TRBV9|TRBJ2-3|.
TGTGCCAGCAGCGTAGATGCTAGCGAGGGGGGAGATACGCAGTATTTT
CASSVDASEGGDTQYF
>.|TRBV9|TRBJ2-6|.
TGTGCCAGCAGCCCACGGACAGTGAACTCTGGGGCCAACGTCCTGACTTTC
CASSPRTVNSGANVLTF
>many|TRBV6-1|TRBJ2-2|.
TGTGCCAGCAAGTACAGGTGGTGGGCCGGGGAGCTGTTTTTT
CASKYRWWAGELFF
>.|TRBV29-1|TRBJ1-1|.
TGCAGCGTCGTCCATGCGAACACTGAAGCTTTCTTT
CSVVHANTEAFF
>.|TRBV6-1|TRBJ2-7|TRBD1
TGTGCCAGCAGTGGAAACAGGGGACGATGGGAAGAGCAGTACTTC
CASSGNRGRWEEQYF
>.|TRBV2|TRBJ2-5|.
TGTGCCAGCAGACGGGACGGCCGGCAGACCCAGTACTTC
CASRRDGRQTQYF
>.|TRBV10-3|TRBJ2-2|TRBD1
TGTGCCATCTCCGCAGGGGGCAACACCGGGGAGCTGTTTTTT
CAISAGGNTGELFF
>.|TRBV7-7|TRBJ2-1|TRBD2
TGTGCCAGCAGCCGAGCGGGAGTCGACAATGAGCAGTTCTTC
CASSRAGVDNEQFF
>.|TRBV19|TRBJ2-7|TRBD1
TGTGCCAGTAGTGCCAGACAGGGGCCATCCTACGAGCAGTACTTC
CASSARQGPSYEQYF
>.|TRBV30|TRBJ2-2|TRBD2
TGTGCCTGGAGTGTAATAGCGGGAAACACCGGGGAGCTGTTTTTT
CAWSVIAGNTGELFF
>.|TRBV7-3|TRBJ2-5|.
TGTGCCAGCAGCTTCCGAAGTGGGGAGACCCAGTACTTC
CASSFRSGETQYF
>.|TRBV28|TRBJ1-6|.
TGTGCCAGCAGTTTGGGAGGTGCACAGAATTCACCCCTCCACTTT
CASSLGGAQNSPLHF
>.|TRBV18|TRBJ1-3|.
TGTGCCAGCTCACCAGATGTCGCTTCTGGAAACACCATATATTTT
CASSPDVASGNTIYF
>.|TRBV19|TRBJ1-2|.
TGTGCCAGTAGTATAACGGGAGGCGGCTACACCTTC
CASSITGGGYTF
>.|TRBV7-6|TRBJ1-4|.
TGTGCCAGCAGCTTATTGGGGACAACTAATGAAAAACTGTTTTTT
CASSLLGTTNEKLFF
>few|TRBV6-1|TRBJ2-4|TRBD1
TGTGCCAGCCGGACAGGGGGCAGGAACATTCAGTACTTC
CASRTGGRNIQYF
>.|TRBV30|TRBJ2-3|.
TGTGCCAGGGGACGCTCGGGTACGCAGTATTTT
CARGRSGTQYF
>few|TRBV6-6|TRBJ2-6|.
TGTGCCAGCAGTTATGGTGCACTGACTGGGGCCAACGTCCTGACTTTC
CASSYGALTGANVLTF
>once|TRBV18|TRBJ2-1|.
TGTGCCAGCTCACCCTCAGCGGTCGCTGGGGGTACGCAGCAGTTCTTC
CASSPSAVAGGTQQFF
>.|TRBV29-1|TRBJ2-1|.
TGCAGCGTTGATCAGGGGTCCTACAATGAGCAGTTCTTC
CSVDQGSYNEQFF
>.|TRBV11-1|TRBJ2-7|.
TGTGCCAGCAGTCCTAGGGCCTCCTACGAACAGTACTTC
CASSPRASYEQYF
>.|TRBV28|TRBJ1-5|.
TGTGCCAGCAGCTCATATCAGCCCCAGCATTTT
CASSSYQPQHF
>.|TRBV18|TRBJ1-5|TRBD1
TGTGCCAGCTCACCGGACAGGACAGCTCAGCCCCAGCATTTT
CASSPDRTAQPQHF
>.|TRBV2|TRBJ2-1|TRBD2
TGTGCCAGCAGTGAACGTAGCGGGAGAGGGAATGAGCAGTTCTTC
CASSERSGRGNEQFF
>.|TRBV5-8|TRBJ2-7|.
TGTGCCAGCAGCTTGGCCCCAGGGTCTTACGAGCAGTACTTC
CASSLAPGSYEQYF
>.|TRBV4-2|TRBJ2-5|.
TGTGCCAGCAGCCAAGATCGGGGAGAGACCCAGTACTTC
CASSQDRGETQYF
>once|TRBV7-9|TRBJ1-1|.
TGTGCCAGCCGCGATAGGGGGGCCGTCGGCACTGAAGCTTTCTTT
CASRDRGAVGTEAFF